This TCR beta chain was captured by sequencing in a study of blood T cell repertoires in COVID-19. Per the authors' pipeline: Reference gene primer amplification gave nucleated cell count estimates. Here immunoSEQ multiplex PCR was the method, and the copy in TCRdb shows in-frame clones only, minus some. The DNA gave D and trimming, while V, J and clone size come from that table. The sample includes 200,000 to 250,000 clones, 85% of them seen just once. Patients in Seattle were enrolled during active infection, then followed longitudinally. Trimming took 2 bases from V and 4 from J, leaving 13 bases between them. The CDR3 runs 15 residues. Germline lookup yields CDR1 SNHLY and CDR2 FYNNEI.

This chain joins TRBV2 and TRBJ2-3, with D perhaps TRBD2 (5 bases). The TCR comes from a man between 50 and 59 years old with COVID-19, enrolled during active disease. The material sequenced was peripheral blood. The CDR3 reads CASSERLAAADTQYF. As DNA, the CDR3 is TGTGCCAGCAGTGAAAGGCTAGCCGCCGCAGATACGCAGTATTTT.